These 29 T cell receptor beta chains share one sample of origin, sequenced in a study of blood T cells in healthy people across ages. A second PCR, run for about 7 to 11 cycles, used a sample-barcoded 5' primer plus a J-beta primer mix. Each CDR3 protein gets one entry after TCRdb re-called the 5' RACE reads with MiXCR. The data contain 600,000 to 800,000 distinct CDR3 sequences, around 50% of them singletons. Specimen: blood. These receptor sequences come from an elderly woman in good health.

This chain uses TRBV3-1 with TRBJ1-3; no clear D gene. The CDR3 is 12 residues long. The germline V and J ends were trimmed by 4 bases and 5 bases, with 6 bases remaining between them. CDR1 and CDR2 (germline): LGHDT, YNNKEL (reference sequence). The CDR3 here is CASSPDRNTIYF. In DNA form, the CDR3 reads TGTGCCAGCAGCCCCGACCGAAACACCATATATTTT.

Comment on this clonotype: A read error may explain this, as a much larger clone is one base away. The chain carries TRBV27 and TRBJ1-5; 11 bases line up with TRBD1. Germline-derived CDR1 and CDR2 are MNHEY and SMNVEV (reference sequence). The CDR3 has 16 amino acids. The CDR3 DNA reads TGTGCCAACAGTTACTCCACCGGGACAGGGGGACAGCCCCAGCATTTT. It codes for CANSYSTGTGGQPQHF.

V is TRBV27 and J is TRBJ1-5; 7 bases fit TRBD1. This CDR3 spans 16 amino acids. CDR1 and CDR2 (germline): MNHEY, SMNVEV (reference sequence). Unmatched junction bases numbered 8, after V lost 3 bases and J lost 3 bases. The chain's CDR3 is CASSLGGTAPNQPQHF. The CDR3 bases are TGTGCCAGCAGTTTGGGGGGGACAGCACCCAATCAGCCCCAGCATTTT.

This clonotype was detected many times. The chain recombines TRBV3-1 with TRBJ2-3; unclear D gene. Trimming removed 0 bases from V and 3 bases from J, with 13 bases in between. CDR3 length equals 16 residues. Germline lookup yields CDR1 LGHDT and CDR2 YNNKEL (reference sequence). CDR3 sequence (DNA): TGTGCCAGCAGCCAAGATGTAACAGCGCGTACAGATACGCAGTATTTT. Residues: CASSQDVTARTDTQYF.

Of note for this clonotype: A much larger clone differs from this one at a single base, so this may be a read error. As DNA, the CDR3 is TGTGCCAGCAGTTTCTTAGGGGATGGCTACACCTTC. It translates to CASSFLGDGYTF. This chain connects TRBV28 to TRBJ1-2; D perhaps matches TRBD1 (5 bases). The CDR3 consists of 12 residues. The germline V and J ends were trimmed by 3 bases and 6 bases, with 8 bases remaining between them. Germline CDR1 and CDR2: MDHEN and SYDVKM.

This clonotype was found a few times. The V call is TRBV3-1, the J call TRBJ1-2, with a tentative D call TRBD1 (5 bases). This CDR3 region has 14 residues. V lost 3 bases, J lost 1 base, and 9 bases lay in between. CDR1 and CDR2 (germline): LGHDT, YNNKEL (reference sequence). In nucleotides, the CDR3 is TGTGCCAGCAGCCATAGGGGTGTTAACTATGGCTACACCTTC. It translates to CASSHRGVNYGYTF.

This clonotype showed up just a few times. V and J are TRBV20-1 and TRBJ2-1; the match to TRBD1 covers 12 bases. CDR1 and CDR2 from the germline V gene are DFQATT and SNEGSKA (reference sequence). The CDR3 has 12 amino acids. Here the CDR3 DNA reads TGCAGCGGGACAGGGGGCCACAATGAGCAGTTCTTC. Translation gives CSGTGGHNEQFF.

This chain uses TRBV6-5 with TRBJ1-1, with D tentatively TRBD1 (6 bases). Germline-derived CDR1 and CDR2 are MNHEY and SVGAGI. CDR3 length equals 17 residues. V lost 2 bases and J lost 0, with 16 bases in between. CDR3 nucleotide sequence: TGTGCCAGCAGTTACGAACAGGGCCGGGCCTTGAACACTGAAGCTTTCTTT. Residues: CASSYEQGRALNTEAFF.

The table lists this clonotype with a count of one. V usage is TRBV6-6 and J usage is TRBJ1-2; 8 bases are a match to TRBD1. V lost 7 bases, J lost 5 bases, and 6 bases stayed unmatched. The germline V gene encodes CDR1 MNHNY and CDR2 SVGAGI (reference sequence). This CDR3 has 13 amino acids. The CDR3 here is CASNMGQDYGYTF. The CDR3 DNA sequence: TGTGCCAGCAATATGGGACAGGATTATGGCTACACCTTC.

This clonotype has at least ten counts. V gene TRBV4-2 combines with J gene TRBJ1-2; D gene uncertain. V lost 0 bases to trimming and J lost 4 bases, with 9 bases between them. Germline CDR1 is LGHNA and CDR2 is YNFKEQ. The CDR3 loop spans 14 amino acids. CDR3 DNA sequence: TGTGCCAGCAGCCAAGATCGGACGGCCTATGGCTACACCTTC. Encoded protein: CASSQDRTAYGYTF.

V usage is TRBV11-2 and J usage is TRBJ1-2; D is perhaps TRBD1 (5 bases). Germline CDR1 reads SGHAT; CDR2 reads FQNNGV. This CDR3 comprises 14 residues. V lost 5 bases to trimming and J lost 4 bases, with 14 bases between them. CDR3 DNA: TGTGCCAGCAGCACCCGGGGAGGGGTCTATGGCTACACCTTC. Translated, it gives CASSTRGGVYGYTF.

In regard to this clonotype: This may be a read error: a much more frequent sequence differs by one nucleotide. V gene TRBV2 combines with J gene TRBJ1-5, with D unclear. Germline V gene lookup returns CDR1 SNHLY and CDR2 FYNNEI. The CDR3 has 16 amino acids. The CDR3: CAGSEEGTRVNQPQHF. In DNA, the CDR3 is TGTGCCGGCAGTGAGGAGGGAACGAGAGTCAATCAGCCCCAGCATTTT.

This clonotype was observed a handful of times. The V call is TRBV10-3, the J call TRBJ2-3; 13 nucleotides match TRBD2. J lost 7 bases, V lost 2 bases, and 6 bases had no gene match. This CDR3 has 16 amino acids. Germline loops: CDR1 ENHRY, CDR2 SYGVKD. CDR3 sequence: CAISELTSGGPYTQYF. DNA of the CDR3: TGTGCCATCAGTGAGCTGACTAGCGGGGGGCCATATACGCAGTATTTT.

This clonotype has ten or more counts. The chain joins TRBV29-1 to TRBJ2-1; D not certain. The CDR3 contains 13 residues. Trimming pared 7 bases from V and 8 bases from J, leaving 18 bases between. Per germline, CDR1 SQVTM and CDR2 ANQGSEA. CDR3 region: CSAHDWLGDEQFF. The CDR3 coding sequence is TGCAGCGCTCATGACTGGCTTGGCGATGAGCAGTTCTTC.

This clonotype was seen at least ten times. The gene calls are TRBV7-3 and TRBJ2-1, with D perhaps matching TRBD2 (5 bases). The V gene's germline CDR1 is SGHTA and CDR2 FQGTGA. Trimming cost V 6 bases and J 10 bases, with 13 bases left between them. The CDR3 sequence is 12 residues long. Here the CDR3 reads CASRSPPGEQFF. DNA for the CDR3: TGTGCCAGCAGATCACCCCCGGGGGAGCAGTTCTTC.

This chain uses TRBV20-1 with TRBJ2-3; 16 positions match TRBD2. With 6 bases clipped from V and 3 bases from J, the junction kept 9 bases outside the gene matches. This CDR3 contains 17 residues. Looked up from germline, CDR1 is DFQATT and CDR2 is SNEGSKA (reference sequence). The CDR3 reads CSAGLAGGPYRTDTQYF. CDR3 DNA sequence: TGCAGTGCGGGACTAGCGGGGGGGCCTTATAGAACAGATACGCAGTATTTT.

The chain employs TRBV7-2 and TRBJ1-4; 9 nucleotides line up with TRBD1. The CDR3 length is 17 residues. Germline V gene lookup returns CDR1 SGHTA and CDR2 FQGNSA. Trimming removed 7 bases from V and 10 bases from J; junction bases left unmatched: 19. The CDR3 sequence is CASTQIITGTGNGKLFF. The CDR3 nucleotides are TGTGCCAGCACCCAAATAATCACCGGGACAGGGAACGGAAAACTGTTTTTT.

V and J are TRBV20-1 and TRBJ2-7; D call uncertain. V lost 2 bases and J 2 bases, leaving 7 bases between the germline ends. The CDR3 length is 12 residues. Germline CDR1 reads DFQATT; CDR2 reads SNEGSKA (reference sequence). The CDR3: CSARRGTYEQYF. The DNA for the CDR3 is TGCAGTGCTAGACGCGGTACCTACGAGCAGTACTTC.

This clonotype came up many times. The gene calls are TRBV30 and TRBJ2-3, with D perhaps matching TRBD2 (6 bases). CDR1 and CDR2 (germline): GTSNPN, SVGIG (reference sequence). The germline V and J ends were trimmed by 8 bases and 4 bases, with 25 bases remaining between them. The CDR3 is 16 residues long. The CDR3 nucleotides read TGTGCCGCAGCCAGGGATTTACGGACTATCCCAGATACGCAGTATTTT. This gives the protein CAAARDLRTIPDTQYF.

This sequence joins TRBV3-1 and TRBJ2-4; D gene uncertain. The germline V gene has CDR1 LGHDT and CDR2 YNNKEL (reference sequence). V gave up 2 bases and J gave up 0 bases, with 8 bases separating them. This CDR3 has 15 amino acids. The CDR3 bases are TGTGCCAGCAGCCAACCCGGCCTAGCCAAAAACATTCAGTACTTC. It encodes CASSQPGLAKNIQYF.

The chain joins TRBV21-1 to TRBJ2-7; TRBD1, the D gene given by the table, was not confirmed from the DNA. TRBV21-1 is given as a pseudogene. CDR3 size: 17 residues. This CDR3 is CASSPCRTHRSSYEQYF. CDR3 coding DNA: TGTGCCAGTAGTCCCTGTCGGACTCATCGATCCTCCTACGAGCAGTACTTC.

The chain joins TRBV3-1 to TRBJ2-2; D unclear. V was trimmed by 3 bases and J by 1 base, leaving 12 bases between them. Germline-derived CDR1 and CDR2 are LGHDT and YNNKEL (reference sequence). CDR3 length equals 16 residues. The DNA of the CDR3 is TGTGCCAGCAGCCACGAATACAGTGTGAACACCGGGGAGCTGTTTTTT. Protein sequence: CASSHEYSVNTGELFF.

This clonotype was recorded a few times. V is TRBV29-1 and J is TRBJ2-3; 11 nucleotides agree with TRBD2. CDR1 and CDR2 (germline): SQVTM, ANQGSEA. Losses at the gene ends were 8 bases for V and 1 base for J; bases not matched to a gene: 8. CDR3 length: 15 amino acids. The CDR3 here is CSLLAGGRGTDTQYF. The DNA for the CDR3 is TGCAGCCTTCTAGCGGGAGGTAGAGGCACAGATACGCAGTATTTT.

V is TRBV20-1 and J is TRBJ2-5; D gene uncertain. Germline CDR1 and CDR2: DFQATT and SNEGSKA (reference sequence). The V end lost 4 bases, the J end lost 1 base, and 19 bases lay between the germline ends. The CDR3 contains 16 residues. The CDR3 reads CSATVELRASQETQYF. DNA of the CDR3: TGCAGTGCTACCGTGGAACTTCGGGCGAGCCAAGAGACCCAGTACTTC.

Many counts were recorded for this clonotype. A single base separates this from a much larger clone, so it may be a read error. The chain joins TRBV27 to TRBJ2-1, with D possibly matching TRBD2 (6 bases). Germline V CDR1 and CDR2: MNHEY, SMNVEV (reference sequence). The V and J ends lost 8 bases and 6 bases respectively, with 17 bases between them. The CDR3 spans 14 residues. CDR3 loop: CASGGAGTSNEQFF. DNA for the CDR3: TGTGCCAGCGGAGGGGCAGGAACGAGCAATGAGCAGTTCTTC.

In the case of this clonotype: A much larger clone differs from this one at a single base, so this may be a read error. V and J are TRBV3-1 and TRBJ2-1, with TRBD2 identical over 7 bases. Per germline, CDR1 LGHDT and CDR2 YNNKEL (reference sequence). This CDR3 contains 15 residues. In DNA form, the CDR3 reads TGTACCAGCAGCCAACCAAGACTAGCTACCTTTCCCCAGTTCTTC. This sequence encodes CTSSQPRLATFPQFF.

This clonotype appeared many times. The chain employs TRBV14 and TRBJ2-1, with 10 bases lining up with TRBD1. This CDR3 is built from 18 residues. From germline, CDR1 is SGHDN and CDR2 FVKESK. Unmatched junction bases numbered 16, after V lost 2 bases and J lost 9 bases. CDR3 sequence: CASSQPTPGTGVMGEQFF. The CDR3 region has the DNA TGTGCCAGCAGCCAACCTACTCCCGGGACAGGGGTAATGGGTGAGCAGTTCTTC.

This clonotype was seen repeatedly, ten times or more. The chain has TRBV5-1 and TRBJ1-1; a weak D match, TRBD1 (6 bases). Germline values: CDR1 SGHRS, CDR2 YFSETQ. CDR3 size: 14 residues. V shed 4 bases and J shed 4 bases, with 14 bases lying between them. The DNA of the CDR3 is TGCGCCAGCAGCCCGACAGGCGAGCGCACTGAAGCTTTCTTT. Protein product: CASSPTGERTEAFF.

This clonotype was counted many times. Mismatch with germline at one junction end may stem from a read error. The CDR3 DNA reads as TGTGCCAGCAGTATATCTTCCTACAATGAGCAGTTCTTC. Its translation: CASSISSYNEQFF. This chain joins TRBV27 and TRBJ2-1; no definite D call. Looked up from germline, CDR1 is MNHEY and CDR2 is SMNVEV (reference sequence). The CDR3 totals 13 residues.